The 32 T cell receptor beta chains listed next were all sequenced from one sample in a study of cytomegalovirus exposure and HLA in healthy donors. Both 60 Vbeta primers and 13 Jbeta primers went into the PCR. Sequenced by immunoSEQ multiplex PCR; TCRdb stores in-frame clones only, minus some. The profile covers 150,000 to 200,000 clones, with about two thirds appearing a single time and 2% to 2.5% taken by the ten largest. The source material was PBMCs. All receptors come from a human donor in good health.

The chain joins TRBV14 to TRBJ2-7, with 9 bases matching TRBD1. The germline V gene encodes CDR1 SGHDN and CDR2 FVKESK. The J segment lost 3 bases and the V segment lost 1 base, leaving 7 bases of the junction unmatched. The CDR3 has 16 amino acids. The CDR3 is CASSQVMGQGYYEQYF. The CDR3 nucleotides are TGTGCCAGCAGCCAAGTGATGGGACAGGGTTACTACGAGCAGTACTTC.

This clone was counted between two and nine times. V usage is TRBV6-5 and J usage is TRBJ2-7; TRBD1 agrees at 9 bases. Looked up from germline, CDR1 is MNHEY and CDR2 is SVGAGI. This CDR3 is 14 amino acids long. Losses at the gene ends were 6 bases for V and 2 bases for J; bases not matched to a gene: 5. The CDR3 bases are TGTGCCAGCAGATCTACAGGGGGCGCCTACGAGCAGTACTTC. Protein product: CASRSTGGAYEQYF.

The chain is built from TRBV21-1 and TRBJ2-5; TRBD2, the table's D call, lacks a check against the DNA. TRBV21-1 is recorded as a pseudogene. The CDR3 spans 16 residues. In nucleotides, the CDR3 is TGTGCCAGCAGCCCGCTAGCGGGGGGGCTGGAAGAGACCCAGTACTTC. Translated, it gives CASSPLAGGLEETQYF.

The J gene is TRBJ2-7, the V gene TRBV7-2, with TRBD2 identical over 12 bases. The CDR3 extends over 15 amino acids. Germline V gene lookup returns CDR1 SGHTA and CDR2 FQGNSA. The trim removed 5 bases at V and 2 bases at J, leaving 4 bases unmatched. The CDR3: CASSQTSGGPYEQYF. CDR3 nucleotides: TGTGCCAGCAGCCAAACTAGCGGGGGGCCCTACGAGCAGTACTTC.

The rearrangement links TRBV13 to TRBJ2-5; D might be TRBD2 (6 bases). The end of the DNA is better explained by TRBJ2-7, so the J call may be wrong. Germline assignment: CDR1 PRHDT and CDR2 FYEKMQ (reference sequence). The CDR3 totals 15 residues. DNA for the CDR3: TGTGCCAGCAGCCCCCACCCGACGGGGACTTACGAGCAGTACTTC. Translating it yields CASSPHPTGTYEQYF.

The chain combines TRBV5-1 with TRBJ1-1; D might be TRBD1 (6 bases). The CDR3 has 13 residues. V dropped 2 bases and J dropped 6 bases, with 11 bases sitting between them. Germline V CDR1 and CDR2: SGHRS, YFSETQ. CDR3 sequence: CASSFTGSPEAFF. The CDR3 DNA sequence: TGCGCCAGCAGCTTTACAGGGTCGCCTGAAGCTTTCTTT.

With regard to this clone: The germline gene is not matched at one end of the junction; a read error may be the cause. This chain uses TRBV7-7 with TRBJ2-1, with 8 positions matching TRBD1. The CDR3 totals 14 residues. Germline assignment: CDR1 SSHAT and CDR2 FNYEAQ (reference sequence). The chain's CDR3 is CASSWADREGEQFF. In DNA form, the CDR3 reads TGTGCTAGCAGCTGGGCGGACAGGGAAGGTGAGCAGTTCTTC.

This CDR3 reads CASGQGASEAFF. In nucleotides, the CDR3 is TGTGCCTCCGGACAGGGGGCGTCTGAAGCTTTCTTT. The chain combines TRBV6-1 with TRBJ1-1; 11 bases match TRBD1. CDR3 length equals 12 residues. J lost 6 bases, V lost 11 bases, and 5 bases had no gene match. Germline V gene sequence: CDR1 MNHNS, CDR2 SASEGT.

This chain joins TRBV5-1 and TRBJ1-4; possibly TRBD1 for D (6 bases). Trimming shortened V by 0 bases and J by 4 bases, and 10 bases separated the two germline ends. The germline V gene has CDR1 SGHRS and CDR2 YFSETQ. This CDR3 has 15 residues. The CDR3 DNA reads TGCGCCAGCAGCTTGGACCCAGGGGATAATGAAAAACTGTTTTTT. This sequence encodes CASSLDPGDNEKLFF.

V gene TRBV2 combines with J gene TRBJ1-2, with a weak D call TRBD1 (5 bases). V lost 6 bases and J lost 5, with 16 bases in between. Germline CDR1 is SNHLY and CDR2 is FYNNEI. The CDR3 spans 14 residues. CDR3 sequence (DNA): TGTGCCAGCAGGGAGGGTAGCTCAGGGTATGGCTACACCTTC. It encodes CASREGSSGYGYTF.

The V call is TRBV5-6, the J call TRBJ1-2; D may be TRBD1 (6 bases). Germline loops: CDR1 SGHDT, CDR2 YYEEEE. CDR3 length: 15 amino acids. V was clipped by 4 bases and J by 2 bases, with 15 bases between them. CDR3 region: CASSLGGLSNYGYTF. The CDR3 DNA sequence: TGTGCCAGCAGCCTTGGGGGCCTCAGCAACTATGGCTACACCTTC.

The chain recombines TRBV27 with TRBJ2-6; no firm D call. The ends were cut back, 7 bases at V and 0 bases at J, with 7 bases in the middle. CDR1 is MNHEY, CDR2 SMNVEV, per germline (reference sequence). The CDR3 has 14 residues. For the CDR3, the DNA is TGTGCCAGCACCCCGTACTCTGGGGCCAACGTCCTGACTTTC. Translated: CASTPYSGANVLTF. Full variable domain (remainder filled in from reference TRBV27 and TRBJ2-6): EAQVTQNPRYLITVTGKKLTVTCSQNMNHEYMSWYRQDPGLGLRQIYYSMNVEVTDKGDVPEGYKVSRKEKRNFPLILESPSPNQTSLYFCASTPYSGANVLTFGAGSRLTVL.

V usage is TRBV19 and J usage is TRBJ1-1; 7 bases map to TRBD1. The length of the CDR3 is 14 residues. With V trimmed by 7 bases and J by 5 bases, 10 bases remained unmatched. Germline CDR1 LNHDA, CDR2 SQIVND (reference sequence). The CDR3: CASTLTGRRTEAFF. The CDR3 bases are TGTGCCAGTACCTTGACAGGGAGAAGGACTGAAGCTTTCTTT. The full variable domain, rest sourced from reference TRBV19 and TRBJ1-1, is DGGITQSPKYLFRKEGQNVTLSCEQNLNHDAMYWYRQDPGQGLRLIYYSQIVNDFQKGDIAEGYSVSREKKESFPLTVTSAQKNPTAFYLCASTLTGRRTEAFFGQGTRLTVV.

The sample holds a few counts of this clone. This rearrangement joins TRBV21-1 to TRBJ2-1; the listed D gene, TRBD1, was not tested against the DNA. TRBV21-1 is a documented pseudogene. The length of the CDR3 is 18 residues. For the CDR3, the DNA is TGTGCCAGCAGCAAAGAGCACTTGGTCAGGGGATTTTGGAATGAGCAGTTCTTC. Its protein product is CASSKEHLVRGFWNEQFF.

DNA of the CDR3: TGTGCCAGCAGTGAACGCGGGGGGGCTGGGGCCAACGTCCTGACTTTC. Its translation: CASSERGGAGANVLTF. The rearrangement links TRBV6-4 to TRBJ2-6, with TRBD2 matching over 9 bases. Germline CDR1 reads MRHNA; CDR2 reads SNTAGT. The CDR3 totals 16 residues. V shed 3 bases, J shed 2 bases, and the junction held 2 bases outside the gene matches.

The rearrangement uses TRBV19 and TRBJ2-3; D remains ambiguous. This CDR3 spans 13 amino acids. Germline CDR1 LNHDA, CDR2 SQIVND (reference sequence). V lost 3 bases and J lost 4, with 8 bases in between. This CDR3 is CASSIRGPDTQYF. The CDR3, as DNA: TGTGCCAGTAGTATTCGAGGTCCAGATACGCAGTATTTT.

The chain couples TRBV6-5 to TRBJ1-2; maybe TRBD1 (5 bases). The CDR3 is made up of 15 amino acids. Germline V gene data show CDR1 as MNHEY and CDR2 as SVGAGI. The germline V and J ends were trimmed by 4 bases and 4 bases, with 16 bases remaining between them. The CDR3 region has the DNA TGTGCCAGCAGTTCCCCGGCAGGGAAGGGCTATGGCTACACCTTC. This codes for CASSSPAGKGYGYTF.

The genes are TRBV19 and TRBJ2-5, with 9 bases identical to TRBD1. The CDR3 is 15 residues long. After removal of 5 bases from V and 2 bases from J, the junction contained 6 bases not matched to a gene. Germline CDR1 LNHDA, CDR2 SQIVND (reference sequence). CDR3: CASSPRTGEQETQYF. The DNA of the CDR3 is TGTGCCAGTAGTCCCAGGACAGGGGAACAAGAGACCCAGTACTTC.

The CDR3: CAWSPGQGGRPQHF. DNA of the CDR3: TGTGCCTGGAGTCCGGGACAGGGGGGTCGGCCCCAGCATTTT. The J gene is TRBJ1-5, the V gene TRBV30, with 11 bases identical to TRBD1. The CDR3 length is 14 residues. In germline, CDR1 is GTSNPN, CDR2 SVGIG (reference sequence). V was clipped by 2 bases and J by 9 bases; unmatched bases: 6. The full variable domain, rest sourced from reference TRBV30 and TRBJ1-5, is SQTIHQWPATLVQPVGSPLSLECTVEGTSNPNLYWYRQAAGRGLQLLFYSVGIGQISSEVPQNLSASRPQDRQFILSSKKLLLSDSGFYLCAWSPGQGGRPQHFGDGTRLSIL.

The J gene is TRBJ2-5, the V gene TRBV7-8, with D maybe TRBD2 (6 bases). The J call could be wrong; TRBJ2-7 is a better fit for the DNA end. CDR1 and CDR2 from the germline V gene are SGHVS and FQNEAQ. The CDR3 loop spans 15 amino acids. CDR3 in amino acids: CASSLGLEGSGEQYF. In nucleotides, the CDR3 is TGTGCCAGCAGCTTAGGCCTGGAGGGGTCCGGCGAGCAGTACTTC.

The chain combines TRBV18 with TRBJ1-1, with D maybe TRBD1 (6 bases). This CDR3 comprises 14 residues. The germline V gene encodes CDR1 KGHSH and CDR2 LQKENI. With 6 bases removed from V and 2 bases from J, the gap between germline ends came to 13 bases. CDR3 DNA: TGTGCCAGCTCTTCCTCCAGGGGAAACACTGAAGCTTTCTTT. Encoded protein: CASSSSRGNTEAFF.

This clone was detected a few times. V usage is TRBV5-1 and J usage is TRBJ1-1; TRBD1 is a possible D gene (5 bases). Germline V gene sequence: CDR1 SGHRS, CDR2 YFSETQ. This CDR3 comprises 15 residues. Trimming took off 0 bases at V and 1 base at J, with 10 bases between the two ends. The CDR3 bases are TGCGCCAGCAGCTTGGAGACAGCTAAGAACACTGAAGCTTTCTTT. It codes for CASSLETAKNTEAFF.

The chain joins TRBV6-5 to TRBJ2-1; 7 nucleotides agree with TRBD2. The CDR3 extends over 15 amino acids. With 7 bases clipped from V and 5 bases from J, the junction kept 11 bases outside the gene matches. Per germline, CDR1 MNHEY and CDR2 SVGAGI. In DNA form, the CDR3 reads TGTGCCAGCACAAAACCCGGGGGGAGGGACAATGAGCAGTTCTTC. Encoded protein: CASTKPGGRDNEQFF.

The chain is built from TRBV5-1 and TRBJ1-2; D might be TRBD1 (6 bases). The CDR3 runs 14 residues. Germline CDR1 and CDR2: SGHRS and YFSETQ. The ends were cut back, 3 bases at V and 0 bases at J, with 9 bases in the middle. The CDR3: CASSSRTANYGYTF. As DNA, the CDR3 is TGCGCCAGCAGCTCCCGGACAGCTAACTATGGCTACACCTTC.

The gene calls are TRBV6-5 and TRBJ1-1; 11 nucleotides match TRBD1. J gave up 4 bases and V 6 bases, and 4 bases lay outside the gene matches. CDR3 length: 14 amino acids. Germline V CDR1 and CDR2: MNHEY, SVGAGI. The CDR3 sequence: CASRRTGGGTEAFF. In DNA form, the CDR3 reads TGTGCCAGCAGGAGGACAGGGGGCGGCACTGAAGCTTTCTTT.

V is TRBV19 and J is TRBJ2-7; unclear D gene. Trimming cost V 2 bases and J 2 bases, with 13 bases left between them. There are 15 residues in the CDR3. Germline-derived CDR1 and CDR2 are LNHDA and SQIVND (reference sequence). The CDR3 DNA is TGTGCCAGTAGTATATCCCCAGGTTATCCCTACGAGCAGTACTTC. Translating gives CASSISPGYPYEQYF.

The CDR3 loop reads CSVDRVNTEAFF. The CDR3, as DNA: TGCAGCGTTGACAGGGTGAACACTGAAGCTTTCTTT. The genes are TRBV29-1 and TRBJ1-1, with D possibly TRBD1 on 5 matching bases. Trimming took 3 bases from V and 0 from J, leaving 5 bases between them. Germline V lookup: CDR1 SQVTM, CDR2 ANQGSEA. This CDR3 region has 12 residues.

The CDR3 DNA reads as TGTGCCAGCAGCTTAGCGTGGGGAGGGAACTATGGCTACACCTTC. Amino acids: CASSLAWGGNYGYTF. The chain uses TRBV7-2 and TRBJ1-2; D ambiguous. CDR3 length equals 15 residues. Germline V gives CDR1 SGHTA, CDR2 FQGNSA. Deletions cut 0 bases from V and 2 bases from J, with 10 bases between.

The chain carries TRBV6-4 and TRBJ2-6, with D perhaps matching TRBD2 (7 bases). CDR1 is MRHNA and CDR2 is SNTAGT in the germline V gene. V was trimmed by 5 bases and J by 3 bases, leaving 26 bases between them. This CDR3 is built from 20 residues. DNA of the CDR3: TGTGCCAGCAGTCCCTTTCCGGGGGGCGCAAATAAAGGTGGGGCCAACGTCCTGACTTTC. Its protein product is CASSPFPGGANKGGANVLTF.

The chain is built from TRBV27 and TRBJ1-5, with TRBD1 identical over 8 bases. The CDR3 length is 14 residues. Germline V gene lookup returns CDR1 MNHEY and CDR2 SMNVEV (reference sequence). The V and J ends lost 4 bases and 7 bases, in that order; junction bases with no gene match: 6. DNA of the CDR3: TGTGCCAGCAGTTACTCAGGGGGCTGGCAGCCCCAGCATTTT. It yields the protein CASSYSGGWQPQHF.

V gene TRBV7-2 combines with J gene TRBJ1-2, with TRBD1 identical over 8 bases. V shed 1 base and J 3 bases; nucleotides not matched to a gene: 7. CDR1 and CDR2 from the germline V gene are SGHTA and FQGNSA. The CDR3 spans 16 residues. CDR3 nucleotides: TGTGCCAGCAGCTTAGGGACAGGGAAGTTTTACTATGGCTACACCTTC. It translates to CASSLGTGKFYYGYTF. Complete variable domain (other parts from reference TRBV7-2 and TRBJ1-2): GAGVSQSPSNKVTEKGKDVELRCDPISGHTALYWYRQSLGQGLEFLIYFQGNSAPDKSGLPSDRFSAERTGGSVSTLTIQRTQQEDSAVYLCASSLGTGKFYYGYTFGSGTRLTVV.

The count of this clone is one. The genes are TRBV25-1 and TRBJ1-1; tentatively, D is TRBD1 (6 bases). CDR3 length equals 13 residues. The germline gives CDR1 MGHDK, CDR2 SYGVNS. The V and J ends lost 6 bases and 4 bases respectively, with 12 bases between them. This chain's CDR3 is CASRQGFGTEAFF. The CDR3, as DNA: TGTGCCAGCAGACAGGGCTTTGGCACTGAAGCTTTCTTT.